This T cell receptor beta chain derives from a study of human T cells and chemical hapten exposure. Study findings and constraints: Following DPC sensitization, TCRs present above 1 in 1000 frequency showed no change.

A single record per CDR3 protein comes from TCRdb applying MiXCR to the RACE reads. The table includes about 85,000 distinct CDR3 sequences, around 7.9% detected once. Sample time point: pre-sensitization, week 0. As to treatment: therapeutic diphenylcyclopropenone sensitization with weekly scalp DPC. This clonotype was recorded many times. Its antigen is currently unknown. The receptor's source is a man in his forties with alopecia areata. Some clones in this sample may be carry-over from other donors' samples. This sample comprised whole blood, obtained in connection with sensitization to the hapten diphenylcyclopropenone (DPC).

The CDR3 loop reads CSFRRGNTEAFF. In nucleotides, the CDR3 is TGCAGCTTCAGACGGGGAAACACTGAAGCTTTCTTT. The rearrangement uses TRBV29-1 and TRBJ1-1; the D is unclear. V gave up 8 bases and J gave up 2 bases, with 12 bases separating them. CDR1 is SQVTM and CDR2 is ANQGSEA in the germline V gene. This CDR3 has 12 residues.